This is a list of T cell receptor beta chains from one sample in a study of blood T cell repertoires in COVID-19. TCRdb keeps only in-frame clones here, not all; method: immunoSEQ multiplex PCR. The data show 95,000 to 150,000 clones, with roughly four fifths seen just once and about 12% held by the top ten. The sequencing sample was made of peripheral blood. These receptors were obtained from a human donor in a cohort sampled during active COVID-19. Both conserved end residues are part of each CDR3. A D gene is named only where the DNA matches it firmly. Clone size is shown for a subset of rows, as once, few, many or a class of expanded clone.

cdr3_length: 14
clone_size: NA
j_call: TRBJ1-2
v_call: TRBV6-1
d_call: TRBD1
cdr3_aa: CASSESGQGNGYTF
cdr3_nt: TGTGCCAGCAGTGAATCTGGACAGGGGAATGGCTACACCTTC

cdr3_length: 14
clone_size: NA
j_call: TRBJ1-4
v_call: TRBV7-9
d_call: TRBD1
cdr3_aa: CASSGTVENEKLFF
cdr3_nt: TGTGCCAGCAGCGGGACAGTAGAAAATGAAAAACTGTTTTTT

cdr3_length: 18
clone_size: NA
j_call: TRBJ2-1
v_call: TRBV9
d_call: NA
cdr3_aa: CASSEVYSGRGRGNEQFF
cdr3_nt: TGTGCCAGCAGCGAGGTATATAGCGGTCGAGGCAGAGGGAATGAGCAGTTCTTC

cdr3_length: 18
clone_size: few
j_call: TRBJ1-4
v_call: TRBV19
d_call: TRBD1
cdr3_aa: CASSGRTGGASANEKLFF
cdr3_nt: TGTGCCAGTAGTGGACGGACAGGGGGCGCCTCGGCTAATGAAAAACTGTTTTTT

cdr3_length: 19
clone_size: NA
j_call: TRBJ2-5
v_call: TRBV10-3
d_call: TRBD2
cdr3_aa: CAISESRASGGRSQETQYF
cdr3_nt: TGTGCCATCAGTGAGTCGAGGGCTAGCGGGGGGCGAAGTCAAGAGACCCAGTACTTC

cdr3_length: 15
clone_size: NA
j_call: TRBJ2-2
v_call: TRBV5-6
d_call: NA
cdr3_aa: CASSLELANTGELFF
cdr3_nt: TGTGCCAGCAGCTTAGAACTAGCGAACACCGGGGAGCTGTTTTTT

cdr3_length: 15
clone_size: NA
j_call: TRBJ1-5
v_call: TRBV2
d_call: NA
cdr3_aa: CASSDSTGFNQPQHF
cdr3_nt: TGTGCCAGCAGCGACAGCACAGGATTTAATCAGCCCCAGCATTTT

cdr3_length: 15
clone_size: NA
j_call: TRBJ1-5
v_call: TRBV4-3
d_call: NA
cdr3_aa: CASRDLVYSNQPQHF
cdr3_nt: TGCGCCAGCAGAGACTTGGTCTATAGCAATCAGCCCCAGCATTTT

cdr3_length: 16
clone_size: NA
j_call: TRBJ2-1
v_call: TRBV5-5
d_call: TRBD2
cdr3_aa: CASSLAHRLAYNEQFF
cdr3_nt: TGTGCCAGCAGCTTGGCCCACAGACTAGCATACAATGAGCAGTTCTTC

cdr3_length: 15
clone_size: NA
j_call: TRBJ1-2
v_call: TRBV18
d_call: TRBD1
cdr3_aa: CASSPGTGRSDGYTF
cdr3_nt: TGTGCCAGCTCACCCGGGACAGGTAGATCGGATGGCTACACCTTC

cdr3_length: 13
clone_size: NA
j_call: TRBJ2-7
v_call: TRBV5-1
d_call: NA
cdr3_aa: CASSLTGNYEQYF
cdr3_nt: TGCGCCAGCAGCTTGACAGGCAACTACGAGCAGTACTTC

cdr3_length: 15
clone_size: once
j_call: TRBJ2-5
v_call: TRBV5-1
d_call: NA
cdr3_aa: CASSLTGKKKETQYF
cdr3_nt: TGCGCCAGCAGCTTGACGGGGAAGAAAAAAGAGACCCAGTACTTC

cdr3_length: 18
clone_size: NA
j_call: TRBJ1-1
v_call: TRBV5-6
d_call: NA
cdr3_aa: CASSLQGRREGRNTEAFF
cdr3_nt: TGTGCCAGCAGCTTGCAAGGAAGGAGAGAGGGCAGGAACACTGAAGCTTTCTTT

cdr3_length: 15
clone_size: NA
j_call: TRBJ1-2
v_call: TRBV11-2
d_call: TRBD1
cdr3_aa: CASSSNRDRNYGYTF
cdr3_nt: TGTGCCAGCAGCTCTAACCGGGACAGGAACTATGGCTACACCTTC

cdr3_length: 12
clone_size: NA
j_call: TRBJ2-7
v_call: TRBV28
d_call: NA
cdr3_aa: CASSLSRYEQYF
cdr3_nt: TGTGCCAGCAGTTTGAGCCGCTACGAGCAGTACTTC

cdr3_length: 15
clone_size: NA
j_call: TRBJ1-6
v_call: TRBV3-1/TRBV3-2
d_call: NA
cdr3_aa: CASSQGGGGNSPLHF
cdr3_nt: TGTGCCAGCAGCCAAGGGGGGGGCGGGAATTCACCCCTCCACTTT

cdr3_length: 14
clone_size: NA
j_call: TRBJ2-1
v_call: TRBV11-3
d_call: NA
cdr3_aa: CASSSPDWNNEQFF
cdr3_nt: TGTGCCAGCAGCTCACCAGACTGGAACAATGAGCAGTTCTTC

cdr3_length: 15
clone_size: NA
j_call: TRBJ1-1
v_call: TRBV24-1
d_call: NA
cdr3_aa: CATSDPLTGSTEAFF
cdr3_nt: TGTGCCACCAGTGATCCCCTTACAGGGAGCACTGAAGCTTTCTTT